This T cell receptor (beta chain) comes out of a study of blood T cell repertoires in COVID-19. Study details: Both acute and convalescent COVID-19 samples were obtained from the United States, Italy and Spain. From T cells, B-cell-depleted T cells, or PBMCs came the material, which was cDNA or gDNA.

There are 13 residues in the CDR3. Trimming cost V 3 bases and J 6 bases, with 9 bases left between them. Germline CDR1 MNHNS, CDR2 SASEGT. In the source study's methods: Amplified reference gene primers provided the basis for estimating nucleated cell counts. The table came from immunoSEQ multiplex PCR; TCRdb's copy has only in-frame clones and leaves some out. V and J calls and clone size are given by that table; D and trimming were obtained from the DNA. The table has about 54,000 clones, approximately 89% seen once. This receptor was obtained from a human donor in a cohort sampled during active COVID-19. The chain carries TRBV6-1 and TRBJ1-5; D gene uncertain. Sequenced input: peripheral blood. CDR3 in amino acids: CASSDLASQPQHF. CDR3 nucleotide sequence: TGTGCCAGCAGTGATCTTGCTAGTCAGCCCCAGCATTTT.